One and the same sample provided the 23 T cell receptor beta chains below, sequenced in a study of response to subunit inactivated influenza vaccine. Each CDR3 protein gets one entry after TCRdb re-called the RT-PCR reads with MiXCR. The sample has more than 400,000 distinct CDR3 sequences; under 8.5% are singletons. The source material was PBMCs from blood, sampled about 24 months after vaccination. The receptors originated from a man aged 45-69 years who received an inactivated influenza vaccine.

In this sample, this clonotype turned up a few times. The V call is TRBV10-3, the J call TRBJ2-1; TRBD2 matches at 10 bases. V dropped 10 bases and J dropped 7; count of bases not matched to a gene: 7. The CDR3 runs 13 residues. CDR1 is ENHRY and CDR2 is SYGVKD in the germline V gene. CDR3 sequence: CATLAGARNEQFF. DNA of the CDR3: TGTGCCACCCTAGCGGGAGCTAGGAATGAGCAGTTCTTC.

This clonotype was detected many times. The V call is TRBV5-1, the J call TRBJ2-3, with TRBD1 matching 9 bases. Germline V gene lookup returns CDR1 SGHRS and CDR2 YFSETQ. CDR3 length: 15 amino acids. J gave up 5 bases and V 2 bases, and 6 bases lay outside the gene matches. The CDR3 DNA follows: TGCGCCAGCAGCTTACAGGGGGCGGCGGTAGATACGCAGTATTTT. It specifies CASSLQGAAVDTQYF.

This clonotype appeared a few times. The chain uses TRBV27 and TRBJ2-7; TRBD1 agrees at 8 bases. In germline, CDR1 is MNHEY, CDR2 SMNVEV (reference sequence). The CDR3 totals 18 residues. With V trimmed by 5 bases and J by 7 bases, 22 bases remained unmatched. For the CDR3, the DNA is TGTGCCAGCAGTCCTACTCCAGGGGGCGGTGAGTCTTTTGGGGAGCAGTACTTC. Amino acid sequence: CASSPTPGGGESFGEQYF.

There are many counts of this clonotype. In nucleotides, the CDR3 is TGTGCCAGCACCCTGACAGGCGACTCTGGAAACACCATATATTTT. Its translation is CASTLTGDSGNTIYF. The rearrangement uses TRBV3-1 and TRBJ1-3, with a tentative D call TRBD1 (6 bases). This CDR3 is built from 15 residues. Germline V lookup: CDR1 LGHDT, CDR2 YNNKEL (reference sequence). V lost 7 bases and J lost 0, with 13 bases in between.

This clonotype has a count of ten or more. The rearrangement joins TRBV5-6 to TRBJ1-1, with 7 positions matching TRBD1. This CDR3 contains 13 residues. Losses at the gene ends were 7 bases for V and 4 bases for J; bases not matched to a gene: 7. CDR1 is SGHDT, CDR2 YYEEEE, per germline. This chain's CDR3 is CASLNRGATEAFF. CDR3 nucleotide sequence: TGTGCCAGCCTGAACAGGGGAGCCACTGAAGCTTTCTTT.

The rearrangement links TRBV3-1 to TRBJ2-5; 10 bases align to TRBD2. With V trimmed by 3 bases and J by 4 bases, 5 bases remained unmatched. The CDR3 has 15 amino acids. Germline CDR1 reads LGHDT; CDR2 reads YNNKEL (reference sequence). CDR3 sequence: CASSHLAGVGETQYF. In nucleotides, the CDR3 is TGTGCCAGCAGCCACCTAGCGGGGGTGGGAGAGACCCAGTACTTC.

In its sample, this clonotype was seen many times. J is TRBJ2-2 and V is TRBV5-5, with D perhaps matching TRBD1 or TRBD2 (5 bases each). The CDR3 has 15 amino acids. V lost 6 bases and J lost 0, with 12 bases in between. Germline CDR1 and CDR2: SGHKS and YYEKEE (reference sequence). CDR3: CASTVGPANTGELFF. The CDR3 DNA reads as TGTGCCAGCACTGTGGGACCCGCGAACACCGGGGAGCTGTTTTTT. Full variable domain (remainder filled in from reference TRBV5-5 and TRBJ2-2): DAGVTQSPTHLIKTRGQQVTLRCSPISGHKSVSWYQQVLGQGPQFIFQYYEKEERGRGNFPDRFSARQFPNYSSELNVNALLLGDSALYLCASTVGPANTGELFFGEGSRLTVL.

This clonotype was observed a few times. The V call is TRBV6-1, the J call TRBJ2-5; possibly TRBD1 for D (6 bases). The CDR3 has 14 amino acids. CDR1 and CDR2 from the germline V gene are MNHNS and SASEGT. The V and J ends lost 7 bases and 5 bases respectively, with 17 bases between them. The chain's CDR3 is CASTGHHEGETQYF. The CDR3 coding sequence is TGTGCCAGCACGGGACACCACGAAGGGGAGACCCAGTACTTC.

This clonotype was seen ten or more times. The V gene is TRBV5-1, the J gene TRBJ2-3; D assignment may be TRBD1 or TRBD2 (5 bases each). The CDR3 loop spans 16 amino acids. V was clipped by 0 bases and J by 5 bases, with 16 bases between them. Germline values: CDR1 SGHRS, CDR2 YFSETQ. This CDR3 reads CASSLALGVWQDTQYF. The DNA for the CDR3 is TGCGCCAGCAGCTTGGCCTTGGGGGTCTGGCAAGATACGCAGTATTTT.

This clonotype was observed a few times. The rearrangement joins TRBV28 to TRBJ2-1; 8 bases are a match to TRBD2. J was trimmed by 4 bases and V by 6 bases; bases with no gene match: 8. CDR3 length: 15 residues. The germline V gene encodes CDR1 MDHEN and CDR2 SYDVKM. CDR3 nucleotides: TGTGCCAGCAGCCAACCGGGACTAGTATACAATGAGCAGTTCTTC. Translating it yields CASSQPGLVYNEQFF.

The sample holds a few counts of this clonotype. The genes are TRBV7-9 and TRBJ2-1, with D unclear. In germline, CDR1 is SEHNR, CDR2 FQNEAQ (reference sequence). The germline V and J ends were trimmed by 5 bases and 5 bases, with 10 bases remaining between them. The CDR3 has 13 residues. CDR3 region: CASSKSGDNEQFF. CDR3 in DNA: TGTGCCAGCAGCAAATCAGGTGACAATGAGCAGTTCTTC.

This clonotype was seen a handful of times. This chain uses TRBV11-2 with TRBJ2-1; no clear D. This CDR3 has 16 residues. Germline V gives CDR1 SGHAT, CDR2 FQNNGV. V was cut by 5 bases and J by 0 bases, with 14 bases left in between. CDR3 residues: CASSLQLPSSYNEQFF. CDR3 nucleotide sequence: TGTGCCAGCAGCCTACAACTTCCAAGCTCCTACAATGAGCAGTTCTTC.

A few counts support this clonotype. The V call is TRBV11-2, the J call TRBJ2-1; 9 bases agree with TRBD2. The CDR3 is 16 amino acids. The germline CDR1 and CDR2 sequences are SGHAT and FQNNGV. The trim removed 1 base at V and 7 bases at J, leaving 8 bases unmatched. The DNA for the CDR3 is TGTGCCAGCAGCTTAGCGGCGGCTAGCGGGATGAATGAGCAGTTCTTC. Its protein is CASSLAAASGMNEQFF. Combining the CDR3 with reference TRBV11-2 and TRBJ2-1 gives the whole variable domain EAGVAQSPRYKIIEKRQSVAFWCNPISGHATLYWYQQILGQGPKLLIQFQNNGVVDDSQLPKDRFSAERLKGVDSTLKIQPAKLEDSAVYLCASSLAAASGMNEQFFGPGTRLTVL.

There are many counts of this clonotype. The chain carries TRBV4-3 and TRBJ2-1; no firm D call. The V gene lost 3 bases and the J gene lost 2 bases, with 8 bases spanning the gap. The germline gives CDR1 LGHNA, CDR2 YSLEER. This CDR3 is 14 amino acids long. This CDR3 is CASSQAVTYNEQFF. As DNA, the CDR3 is TGCGCCAGCAGCCAGGCTGTAACCTACAATGAGCAGTTCTTC.

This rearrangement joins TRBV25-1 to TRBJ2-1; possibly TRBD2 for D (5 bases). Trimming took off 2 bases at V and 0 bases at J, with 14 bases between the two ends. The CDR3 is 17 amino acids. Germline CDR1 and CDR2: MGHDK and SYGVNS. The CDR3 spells CASSEVWNRDSYNEQFF. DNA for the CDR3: TGTGCCAGCAGTGAAGTGTGGAACCGGGACTCCTACAATGAGCAGTTCTTC.

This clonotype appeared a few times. The CDR3 region is CASSQYRGSGANVLTF. The CDR3 bases are TGTGCCAGCAGTCAATACAGGGGATCTGGGGCCAACGTCCTGACTTTC. V and J are TRBV2 and TRBJ2-6; TRBD1 matches at 7 bases. The CDR3 contains 16 residues. Trimming removed 5 bases from V and 1 base from J; junction bases left unmatched: 5. In germline, CDR1 is SNHLY, CDR2 FYNNEI.

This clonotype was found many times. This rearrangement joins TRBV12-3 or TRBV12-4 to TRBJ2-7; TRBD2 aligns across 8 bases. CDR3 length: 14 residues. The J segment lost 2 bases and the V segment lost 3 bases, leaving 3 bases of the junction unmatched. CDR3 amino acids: CASSLGTRAYEQYF. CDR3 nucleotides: TGTGCCAGCAGTTTGGGGACTAGGGCCTACGAGCAGTACTTC.

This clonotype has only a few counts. The CDR3 sequence: CASSPAFDTQYF. The CDR3 DNA reads as TGTGCCAGCAGCCCCGCGTTTGATACGCAGTATTTT. This chain joins TRBV7-6 and TRBJ2-3; D remains unclear. The CDR3 contains 12 residues. CDR1 is SGHVS and CDR2 is FNYEAQ in the germline V gene. V lost 5 bases and J lost 6, with 9 bases in between.

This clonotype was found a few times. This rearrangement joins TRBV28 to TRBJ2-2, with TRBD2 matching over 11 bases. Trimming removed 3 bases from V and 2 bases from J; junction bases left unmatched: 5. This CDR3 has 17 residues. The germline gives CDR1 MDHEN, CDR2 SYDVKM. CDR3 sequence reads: CASSFLGLADNTGELFF. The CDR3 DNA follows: TGTGCCAGCAGTTTCCTGGGACTAGCGGACAACACCGGGGAGCTGTTTTTT.

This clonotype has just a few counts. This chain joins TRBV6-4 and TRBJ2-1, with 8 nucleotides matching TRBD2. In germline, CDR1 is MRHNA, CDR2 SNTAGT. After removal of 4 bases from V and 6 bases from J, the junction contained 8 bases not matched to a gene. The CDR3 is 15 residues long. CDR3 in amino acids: CASSGTGGPGNEQFF. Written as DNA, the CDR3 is TGTGCCAGCAGTGGGACGGGAGGGCCGGGCAATGAGCAGTTCTTC.

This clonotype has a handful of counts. The CDR3 protein is CAISEGGLAKNIQYF. The DNA of the CDR3 is TGTGCCATCAGTGAGGGGGGACTTGCCAAAAACATTCAGTACTTC. The chain joins TRBV10-3 to TRBJ2-4; a possible D gene is TRBD2 (6 bases). V was trimmed by 2 bases and J by 1 base, leaving 9 bases between them. This CDR3 is 15 amino acids long. Germline V gene lookup returns CDR1 ENHRY and CDR2 SYGVKD.

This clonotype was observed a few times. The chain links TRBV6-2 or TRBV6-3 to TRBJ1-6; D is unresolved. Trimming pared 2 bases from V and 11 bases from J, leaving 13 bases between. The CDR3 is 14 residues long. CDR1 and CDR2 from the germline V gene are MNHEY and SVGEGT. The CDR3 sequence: CASSYQGNATPLHF. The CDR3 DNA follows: TGTGCCAGCAGTTACCAAGGAAATGCGACACCCCTCCACTTT.

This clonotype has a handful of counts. The CDR3 coding sequence is TGTGCCAGCAGCCAAGAGTTAGCGACGAACACTGAAGCTTTCTTT. Translated: CASSQELATNTEAFF. The J gene is TRBJ1-1, the V gene TRBV4-2; no reliable D call. The V end lost 0 bases, the J end lost 1 base, and 9 bases lay between the germline ends. The germline CDR1 and CDR2 sequences are LGHNA and YNFKEQ. The CDR3 has 15 amino acids.